These T cell receptor beta chains were read from a single sample in a study of T-cell memory formation after mild COVID-19. TCRdb passed the 5' RACE reads through MiXCR, listing each CDR3 protein once. The sample lists fewer than 550,000 distinct CDR3 sequences, 20% occurring once. The specimen sequenced was PBMCs or a T cell subset sorted from them (not recorded which). The receptors stem from an adult woman who had mild COVID-19 (a few samples of this study predate the infection). Cell type and time point are not known. Both conserved end residues are part of each CDR3. A D gene is named only where the DNA matches it firmly. Not all rows give a size; the values are once, few, many and, for expanded clones, a class.

j_call d_call v_call clone_size cdr3_aa cdr3_nt
TRBJ1-1 - TRBV7-9 - CASSLRNLGAFF TGTGCCAGCAGCTTGAGAAACCTCGGGGCTTTCTTT
TRBJ2-3 TRBD1 TRBV29-1 few CSVEQGTDTQYF TGCAGCGTGGAACAGGGGACAGATACGCAGTATTTT
TRBJ2-4 TRBD1 TRBV4-1 - CASSLQPLGQGVKNIQYF TGCGCCAGCAGTCTACAGCCTTTGGGGCAGGGGGTCAAAAACATTCAGTACTTC
TRBJ2-7 TRBD1 TRBV20-1 - CSAKTGGSRDEQYF TGCAGTGCAAAGACAGGGGGCAGCAGGGACGAGCAGTACTTC
TRBJ2-3 TRBD1 TRBV6-6 - CASSYYQGVLRTDTQYF TGTGCCAGCAGTTACTACCAGGGGGTGCTTCGCACAGATACGCAGTATTTT
TRBJ2-5 TRBD2 TRBV5-1 - CASSRGRDSGRETQYF TGCGCCAGCAGCCGGGGAAGGGACAGCGGGAGGGAGACCCAGTACTTC
TRBJ1-4 - TRBV20-1 few CSAVLGGLGEKLFF TGCAGTGCTGTCTTAGGAGGGTTAGGCGAAAAACTGTTTTTT
TRBJ2-3 - TRBV30 - CAWNPDGRATTQYF TGTGCCTGGAACCCCGATGGGCGGGCTACTACGCAGTATTTT
TRBJ1-5 - TRBV27 few CASSFRMGGNQPQHF TGTGCCAGCAGTTTCCGGATGGGGGGCAATCAGCCCCAGCATTTT
TRBJ2-2 TRBD1 TRBV2 few CASRAGGTGELFF TGTGCCAGCAGGGCAGGGGGCACCGGGGAGCTGTTTTTT
TRBJ1-1 - TRBV20-1 many CSAVPGSWTSNTEAFF TGCAGTGCTGTACCCGGGTCCTGGACCTCGAACACTGAAGCTTTCTTT